This T cell receptor beta chain is drawn from a study of blood T cell repertoires in COVID-19. Study context: Nucleic acid was either cDNA or gDNA, and it came from T cells, B-cell-depleted T cells, or PBMCs.

Original methodology: Quantification of nucleated cells was approximated via reference gene primer amplification. The data were produced by immunoSEQ multiplex PCR, yet TCRdb's version contains in-frame clones alone and is incomplete. V, J and clone size are those of that table, while D and trimming were read from the DNA. Altogether some 120,000 clones are present, under 90% being singletons, with the ten largest covering 10% to 15%. Germline CDR1 is LNHDA and CDR2 is SQIVND (reference sequence). Trimming pared 6 bases from V and 3 bases from J, leaving 12 bases between. This CDR3 is built from 14 residues.

The chain carries TRBV19 and TRBJ1-3; a weak D match, TRBD1 (6 bases). This TCR came from a woman aged 60-70 years with acute or convalescent COVID-19. The sequenced material came from peripheral blood. DNA for the CDR3: TGTGCCAGTAGCCCGGGGGGGCTTGGAAACACCATATATTTT. Amino acids: CASSPGGLGNTIYF.